This TCR beta chain was identified during a study of T cells after yellow fever vaccination. The V and J ends lost 5 bases and 0 bases respectively, with 21 bases between them. Germline lookup yields CDR1 SGHRS and CDR2 YFSETQ. This CDR3 is 19 amino acids long. Points from the study as a whole: Bulk-population clonotypes that are abundant could appear as contaminants in FACS-sorted repertoires.

Template-switching 5'RACE yielded the TCR cDNA; a universal primer site and UMIs were added in the process. TCRdb re-derived calls from the 5' RACE reads in MiXCR, one entry per CDR3 protein. The repertoire has some 240,000 distinct CDR3 sequences, 3.6% of them found once; the top ten carry approximately 18%. This clonotype was counted ten times or more. Its antigen is as yet unknown. The chain links TRBV5-1 to TRBJ2-6; the D gene could be TRBD1 or TRBD2 (6 bases each). The clonotype was recovered from a young man who received the YFV17D yellow fever vaccine. Sequencing used PBMCs, obtained 15 days after the yellow fever booster vaccination. CDR3 bases: TGCGCCAGCAGGCCCGGTGGGGGGCAATCCAACTCTGGGGCCAACGTCCTGACTTTC. This codes for CASRPGGGQSNSGANVLTF.